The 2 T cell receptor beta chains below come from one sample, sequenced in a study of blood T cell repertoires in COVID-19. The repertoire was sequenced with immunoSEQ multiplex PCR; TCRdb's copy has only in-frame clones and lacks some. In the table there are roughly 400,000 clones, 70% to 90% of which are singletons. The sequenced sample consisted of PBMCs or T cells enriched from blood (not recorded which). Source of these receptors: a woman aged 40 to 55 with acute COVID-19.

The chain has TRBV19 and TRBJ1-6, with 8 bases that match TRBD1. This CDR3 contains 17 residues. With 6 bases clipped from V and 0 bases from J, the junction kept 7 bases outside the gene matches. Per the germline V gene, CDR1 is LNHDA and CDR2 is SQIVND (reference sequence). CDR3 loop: CASRLGQASSYNSPLHF. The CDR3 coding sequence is TGTGCCAGTAGGCTGGGACAGGCGAGCTCCTATAATTCACCCCTCCACTTT.

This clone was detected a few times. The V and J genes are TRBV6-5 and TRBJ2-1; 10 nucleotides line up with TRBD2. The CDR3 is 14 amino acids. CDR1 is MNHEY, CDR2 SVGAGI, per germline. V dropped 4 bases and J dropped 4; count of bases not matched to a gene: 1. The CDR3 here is CASSSSGGYNEQFF. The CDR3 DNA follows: TGTGCCAGCAGTTCTAGCGGGGGTTACAATGAGCAGTTCTTC.